This T cell receptor (beta chain) is from a study of T-cell reconstitution after alpha-beta-depleted transplantation in children. Regarding the study as a whole: The study reportedly traced alpha-beta T cells about two months after transplant to several hundred expanded graft clones.

Unique molecular identifiers were incorporated when the TCRbeta library was constructed. TCRdb re-analysed the PCR reads in MiXCR, keeping a single row per CDR3 protein. In the table there are some 120,000 distinct CDR3 sequences, around a tenth of which are singletons. This clonotype was recorded a few times. Its antigen is undetermined. There are 13 residues in the CDR3. The V gene lost 5 bases and the J gene lost 6 bases, with 14 bases spanning the gap. CDR1 SNHLY and CDR2 FYNNEI come from the germline V gene. Sequencing was performed on PBMCs, taken before TCRalphabeta/CD19-depleted stem cell transplant. The TCR was taken from a boy aged 2 to 9 with acute lymphoblastic leukemia, due to receive a stem cell transplant. The chain recombines TRBV2 with TRBJ2-7; possible D gene TRBD2, 5 bases. Here the CDR3 DNA reads TGTGCCAGCAGTCGGGAATCATCGGGCGAGCAGTACTTC. This translates into CASSRESSGEQYF. Full variable domain (rest looked up from reference TRBV2 and TRBJ2-7): EPEVTQTPSHQVTQMGQEVILRCVPISNHLYFYWYRQILGQKVEFLVSFYNNEISEKSEIFDDQFSVERPDGSNFTLKIRSTKLEDSAMYFCASSRESSGEQYFGPGTRLTVT.